This entry describes one TCR beta chain. Its antigen is unknown. This CDR3 contains 14 residues. V was cut by 4 bases and J by 8 bases, with 15 bases left in between. Germline V gene lookup returns CDR1 MNHEY and CDR2 SVGAGI. This specimen comes from a study of blood T cell dynamics during melanoma immunotherapy. Time point indicated: pre-treatment baseline. Broader study findings: Clones driving repertoire changes may be melanoma-specific or general immune activation.

The assay was immunoSEQ multiplex PCR, and TCRdb's table has in-frame clones only and misses some. The sample has 8,500 to 11,000 clones, roughly 86% seen once. The chain recombines TRBV6-5 with TRBJ2-1; D is perhaps TRBD1 or TRBD2 (5 bases each). The clonotype was recovered from a human donor with melanoma. This specimen consisted of blood, obtained from a patient treated with checkpoint blockade. The CDR3 spells CASSFGTPRDEQFF. DNA for the CDR3: TGTGCCAGCAGTTTCGGGACGCCCAGGGATGAGCAGTTCTTC.